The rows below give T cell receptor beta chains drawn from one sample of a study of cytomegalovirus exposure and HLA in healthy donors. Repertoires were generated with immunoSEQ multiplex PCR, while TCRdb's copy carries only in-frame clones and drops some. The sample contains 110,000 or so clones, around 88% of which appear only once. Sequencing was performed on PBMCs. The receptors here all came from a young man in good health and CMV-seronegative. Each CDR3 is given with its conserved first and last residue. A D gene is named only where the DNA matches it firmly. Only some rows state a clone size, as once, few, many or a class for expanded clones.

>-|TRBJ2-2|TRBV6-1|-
TGTGCCAGCAGTACAGGAACTTCGAATACCGGGGAGCTGTTTTTT
CASSTGTSNTGELFF
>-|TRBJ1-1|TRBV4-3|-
TGCGCCAGCAGCCAAGACAGGGTGTCTGAAGCTTTCTTT
CASSQDRVSEAFF
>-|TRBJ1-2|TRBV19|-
TGTGCCAGTAGCCTAATGGCGGGGACGCCGGGCTACACCTTC
CASSLMAGTPGYTF
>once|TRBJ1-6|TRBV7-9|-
TGTGCCAGCAGCTTAGGGGCAGGGAATTCACCCCTCCACTTT
CASSLGAGNSPLHF
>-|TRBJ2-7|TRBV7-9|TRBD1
TGTGCCAGCAGCTCTGACAGGGGAACCTACGAGCAGTACTTC
CASSSDRGTYEQYF
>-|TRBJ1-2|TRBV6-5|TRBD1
TGTGCCAGCTCGACAGGGCCCCGTGGCTACACCTTC
CASSTGPRGYTF
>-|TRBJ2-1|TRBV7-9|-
TGTGCCAGCAGTTTGGGGATACAGGGAAACAATGAGCAGTTCTTC
CASSLGIQGNNEQFF
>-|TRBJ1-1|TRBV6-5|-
TGTGCCAGCAGCCGGGGGGCGGTGGCTGAAGCTTTCTTT
CASSRGAVAEAFF
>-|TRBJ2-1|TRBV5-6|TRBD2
TGTGCCAGCAGCCAAACTAGCGGGAGTTTTCCGGAGCAGTTCTTC
CASSQTSGSFPEQFF
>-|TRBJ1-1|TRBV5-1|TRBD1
TGCGCCAGCCGGGAGACAGGGCCCAAGAACACTGAAGCTTTCTTT
CASRETGPKNTEAFF
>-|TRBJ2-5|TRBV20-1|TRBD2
TGCAGTACGCGGGAGCAAGAGACCCAGTACTTC
CSTREQETQYF
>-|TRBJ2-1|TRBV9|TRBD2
TGTGCCAGCAGCGCCGGGACTAGCGGGGAACGTGCCTACAATGAGCAGTTCTTC
CASSAGTSGERAYNEQFF
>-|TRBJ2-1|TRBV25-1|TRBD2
TGTGCCACGTCCGTGGTAGCGGGAGGAAATGAGCAGTTCTTC
CATSVVAGGNEQFF
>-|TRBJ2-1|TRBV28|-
TGTGCCAGCAGTTCCCCCCGGGAGCAGTTCTTC
CASSSPREQFF
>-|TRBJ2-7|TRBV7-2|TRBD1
TGTGCCAGCAGCTTAGAACAGGGGGTAGTCTACGAGCAGTACTTC
CASSLEQGVVYEQYF
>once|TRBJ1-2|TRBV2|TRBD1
TGTGCCAGCATATCAGATGGACAGGGGGCAAATGGCTACACCTTC
CASISDGQGANGYTF
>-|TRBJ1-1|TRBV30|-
TGTGCCTGGAGATGGACGGGAAACACTGAAGCTTTCTTT
CAWRWTGNTEAFF
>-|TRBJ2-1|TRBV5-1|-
TGCGCCAGCAGCTTGGCAGCAGGCTCTGGCTCGGAGTTCTTC
CASSLAAGSGSEFF
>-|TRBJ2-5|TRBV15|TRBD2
TGTGCCACCCGCAATGCGGGAGAAGAGACCCAGTACTTC
CATRNAGEETQYF
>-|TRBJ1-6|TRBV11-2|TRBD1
TGTGCCAGCAGCTGGGCCTCCAAGACAGGGCCCAATTCACCCCTCCACTTT
CASSWASKTGPNSPLHF
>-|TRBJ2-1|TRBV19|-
TGTGCCAGTAGTATACCCCTGAATGAGCAGTTCTTC
CASSIPLNEQFF
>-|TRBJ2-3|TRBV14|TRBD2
TGTGCCAGCAGCCAAGAACGGGGGGTGTTTACGCAGTATTTT
CASSQERGVFTQYF
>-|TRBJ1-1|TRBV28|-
TGTGCCAGCAGTTTACGGGGGGGCGCGACTGAAGCTTTCTTT
CASSLRGGATEAFF
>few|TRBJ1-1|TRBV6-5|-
TGTGCCAGCAGCACTATGAACACTGAAGCTTTCTTT
CASSTMNTEAFF
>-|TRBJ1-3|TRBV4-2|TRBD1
TGTGCCAGCAGCCAAGAGGGACAGAGCTCTGGAAACACCATATATTTT
CASSQEGQSSGNTIYF
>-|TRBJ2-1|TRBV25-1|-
TGTGCCAGCACGGGGGTCAATGAGCAGTTCTTC
CASTGVNEQFF
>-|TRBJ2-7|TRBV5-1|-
TGCGCCAGCAGCTTGTGGACAGCCTACGAGCAGTACTTC
CASSLWTAYEQYF
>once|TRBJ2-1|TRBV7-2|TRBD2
TGTGCCAGCAGGGGACTAGCGGGGGGGTACAATGAGCAGTTCTTC
CASRGLAGGYNEQFF
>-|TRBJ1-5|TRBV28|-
TGTGCCAGCAGTTTAATGGGGCCCCCCAATCAGCCCCAGCATTTT
CASSLMGPPNQPQHF
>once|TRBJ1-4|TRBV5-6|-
TGTGCCAGCAGCCAACTAGGGAAGACACCATTTAATGAAAAACTGTTTTTT
CASSQLGKTPFNEKLFF
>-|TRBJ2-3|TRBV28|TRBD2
TGTGCCAGCAGTTTACCACTCACTAGCGTAGATACGCAGTATTTT
CASSLPLTSVDTQYF
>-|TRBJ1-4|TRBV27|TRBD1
TGTGCCAGCACCGGAAGACAGGGGAATGAAAAACTGTTTTTT
CASTGRQGNEKLFF
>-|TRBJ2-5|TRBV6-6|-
TGTGCCAGCAGACCAGGGGCCCAGCGGGAGACCCAGTACTTC
CASRPGAQRETQYF
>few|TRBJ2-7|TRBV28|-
TGTGCCAGCAGGGGCAACTACGAGCAGTACTTC
CASRGNYEQYF
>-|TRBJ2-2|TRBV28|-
TGTGCCAGCATTCGGGGGAGCACCGGGGAGCTGTTTTTT
CASIRGSTGELFF
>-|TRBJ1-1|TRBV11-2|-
TGTGCCAGCAGCTCACAGATGAACACTGAAGCTTTCTTT
CASSSQMNTEAFF
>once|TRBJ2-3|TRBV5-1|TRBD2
TGCGCCAGCAGCTTGGTATCTTATGGCGGGAGTGTCTCAGATACGCAGTATTTT
CASSLVSYGGSVSDTQYF
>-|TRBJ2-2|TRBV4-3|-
TGCGCCAGCAGCCAAGTGGACAAAGCGAACACCGGGGAGCTGTTTTTT
CASSQVDKANTGELFF
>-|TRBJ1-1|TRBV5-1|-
TGCGCCAGTAAACTTGAGACTGAAGCTTTCTTT
CASKLETEAFF
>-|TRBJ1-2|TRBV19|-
TGTGCCAGTAGCAACCATTTAAGGGGCTATGGCTACACCTTC
CASSNHLRGYGYTF
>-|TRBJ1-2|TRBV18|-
TGTGCCAGCTCACCGGGGTCCGACAGGATCTATGGCTACACCTTC
CASSPGSDRIYGYTF
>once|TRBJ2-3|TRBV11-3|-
TGTGCCAGCAGCCGGGGGGCTGTCACAGATACGCAGTATTTT
CASSRGAVTDTQYF
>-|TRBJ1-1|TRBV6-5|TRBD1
TGTGCCAGCAGCCCTAGGGACAGGAACACTGAAGCTTTCTTT
CASSPRDRNTEAFF